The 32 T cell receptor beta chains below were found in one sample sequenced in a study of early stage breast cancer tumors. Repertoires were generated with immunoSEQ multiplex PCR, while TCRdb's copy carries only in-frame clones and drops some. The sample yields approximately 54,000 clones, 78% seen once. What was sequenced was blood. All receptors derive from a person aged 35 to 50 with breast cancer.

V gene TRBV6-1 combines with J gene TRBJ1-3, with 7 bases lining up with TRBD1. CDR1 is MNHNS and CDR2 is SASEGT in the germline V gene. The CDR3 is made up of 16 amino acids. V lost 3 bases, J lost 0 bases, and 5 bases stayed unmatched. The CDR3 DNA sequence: TGTGCCAGCAGTGATTGGACAGGCACCTCTGGAAACACCATATATTTT. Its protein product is CASSDWTGTSGNTIYF.

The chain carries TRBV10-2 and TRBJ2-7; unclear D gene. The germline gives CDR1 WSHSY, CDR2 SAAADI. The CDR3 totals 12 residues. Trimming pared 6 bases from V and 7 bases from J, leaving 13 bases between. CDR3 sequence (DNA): TGCGCCAGCAGCGAGGCTAACCGGGAGCAGTACTTC. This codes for CASSEANREQYF.

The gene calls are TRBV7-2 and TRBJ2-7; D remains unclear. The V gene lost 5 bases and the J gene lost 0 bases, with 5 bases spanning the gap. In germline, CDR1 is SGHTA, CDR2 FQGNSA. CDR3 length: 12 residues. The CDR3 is CASSAPSYEQYF. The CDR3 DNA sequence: TGTGCCAGCAGCGCACCCTCCTACGAGCAGTACTTC.

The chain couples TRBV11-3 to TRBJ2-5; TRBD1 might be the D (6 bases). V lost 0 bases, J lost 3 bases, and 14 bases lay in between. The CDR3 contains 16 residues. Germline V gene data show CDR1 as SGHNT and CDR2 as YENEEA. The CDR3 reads CASSLETGMGEETQYF. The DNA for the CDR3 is TGTGCCAGCAGCTTAGAAACAGGGATGGGCGAAGAGACCCAGTACTTC.

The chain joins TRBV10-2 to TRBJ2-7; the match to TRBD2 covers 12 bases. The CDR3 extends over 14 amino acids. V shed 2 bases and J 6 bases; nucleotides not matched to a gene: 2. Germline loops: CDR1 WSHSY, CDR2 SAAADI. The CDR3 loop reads CASSETSGRSEQYF. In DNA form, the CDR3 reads TGCGCCAGCAGTGAGACTAGCGGGAGGAGCGAGCAGTACTTC.

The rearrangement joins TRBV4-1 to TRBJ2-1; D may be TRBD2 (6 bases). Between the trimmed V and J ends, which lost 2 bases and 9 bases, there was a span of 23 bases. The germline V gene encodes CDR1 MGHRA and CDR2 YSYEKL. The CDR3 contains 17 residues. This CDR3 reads CASSQLGASPSRGEQFF. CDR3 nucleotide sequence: TGCGCCAGCAGCCAACTTGGGGCCTCCCCGTCGCGGGGTGAGCAGTTCTTC.

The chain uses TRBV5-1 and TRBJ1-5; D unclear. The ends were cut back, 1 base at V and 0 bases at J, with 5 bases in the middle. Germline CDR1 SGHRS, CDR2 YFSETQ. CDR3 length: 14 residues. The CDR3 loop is CASSLSDSNQPQHF. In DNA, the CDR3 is TGCGCCAGCAGCTTGTCAGATAGCAATCAGCCCCAGCATTTT. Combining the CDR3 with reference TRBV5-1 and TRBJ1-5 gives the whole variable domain KAGVTQTPRYLIKTRGQQVTLSCSPISGHRSVSWYQQTPGQGLQFLFEYFSETQRNKGNFPGRFSGRQFSNSRSEMNVSTLELGDSALYLCASSLSDSNQPQHFGDGTRLSIL.

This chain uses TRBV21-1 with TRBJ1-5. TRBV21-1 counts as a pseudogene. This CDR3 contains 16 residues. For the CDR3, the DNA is TGTGCCAGCAATACGAGGAGGTTCATAGACAATCAGCCCCAGCATTTT. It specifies CASNTRRFIDNQPQHF.

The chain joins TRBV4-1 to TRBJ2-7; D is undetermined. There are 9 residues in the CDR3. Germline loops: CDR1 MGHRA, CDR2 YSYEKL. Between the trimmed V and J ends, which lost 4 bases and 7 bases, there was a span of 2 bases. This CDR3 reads CASSLEQYF. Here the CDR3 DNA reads TGCGCCAGCAGCCTAGAGCAGTACTTC.

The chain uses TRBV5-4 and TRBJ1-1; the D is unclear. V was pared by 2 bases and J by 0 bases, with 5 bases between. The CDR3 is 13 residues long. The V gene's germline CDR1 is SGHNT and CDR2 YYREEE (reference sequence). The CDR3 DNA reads TGTGCCAGCAGCTTCCAGATGAACACTGAAGCTTTCTTT. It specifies CASSFQMNTEAFF.

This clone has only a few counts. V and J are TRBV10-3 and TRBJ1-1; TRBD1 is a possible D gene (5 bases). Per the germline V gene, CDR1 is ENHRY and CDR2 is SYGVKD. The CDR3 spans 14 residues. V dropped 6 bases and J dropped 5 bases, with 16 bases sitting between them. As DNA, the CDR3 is TGTGCCATCAGGACTGACAGAACGGGGACTGAAGCTTTCTTT. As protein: CAIRTDRTGTEAFF.

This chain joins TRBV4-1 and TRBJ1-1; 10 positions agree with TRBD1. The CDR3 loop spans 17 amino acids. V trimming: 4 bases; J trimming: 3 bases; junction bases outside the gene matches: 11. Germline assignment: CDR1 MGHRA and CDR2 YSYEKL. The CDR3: CASSRRETGTGDTEAFF. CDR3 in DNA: TGCGCCAGCAGCCGTCGGGAGACGGGGACAGGGGACACTGAAGCTTTCTTT.

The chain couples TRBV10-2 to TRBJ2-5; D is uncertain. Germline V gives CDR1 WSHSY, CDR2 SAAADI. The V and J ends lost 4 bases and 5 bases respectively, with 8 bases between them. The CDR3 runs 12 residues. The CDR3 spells CASSGPGETQYF. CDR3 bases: TGCGCCAGCAGTGGTCCCGGGGAGACCCAGTACTTC.

The CDR3 protein is CSVVRVSYNEQFF. Here the CDR3 DNA reads TGCAGCGTTGTTCGGGTGTCCTACAATGAGCAGTTCTTC. V gene TRBV29-1 combines with J gene TRBJ2-1, with D unresolved. Looked up from germline, CDR1 is SQVTM and CDR2 is ANQGSEA. Trimming removed 4 bases from V and 1 base from J, with 8 bases in between. The CDR3 loop spans 13 amino acids.

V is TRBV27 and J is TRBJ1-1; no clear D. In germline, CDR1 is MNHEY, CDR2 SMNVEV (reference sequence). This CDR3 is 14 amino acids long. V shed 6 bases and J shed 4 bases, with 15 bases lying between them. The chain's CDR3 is CASSASAVSTEAFF. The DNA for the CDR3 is TGTGCCAGCAGCGCCTCGGCAGTATCCACTGAAGCTTTCTTT.

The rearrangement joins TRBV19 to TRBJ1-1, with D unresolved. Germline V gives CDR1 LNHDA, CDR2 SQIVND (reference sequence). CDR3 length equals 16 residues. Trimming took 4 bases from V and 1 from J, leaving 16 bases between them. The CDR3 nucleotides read TGTGCCAGTAGTAACGGGAGGGTGTGGGGGAACACTGAAGCTTTCTTT. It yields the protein CASSNGRVWGNTEAFF.

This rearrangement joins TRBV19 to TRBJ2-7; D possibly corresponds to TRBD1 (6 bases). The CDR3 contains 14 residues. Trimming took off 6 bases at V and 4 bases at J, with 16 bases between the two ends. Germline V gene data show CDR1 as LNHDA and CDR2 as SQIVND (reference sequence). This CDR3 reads CASSGRGRIYEQYF. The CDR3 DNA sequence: TGTGCCAGTAGCGGCAGGGGTAGAATATACGAGCAGTACTTC. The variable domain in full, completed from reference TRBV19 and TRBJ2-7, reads DGGITQSPKYLFRKEGQNVTLSCEQNLNHDAMYWYRQDPGQGLRLIYYSQIVNDFQKGDIAEGYSVSREKKESFPLTVTSAQKNPTAFYLCASSGRGRIYEQYFGPGTRLTVT.

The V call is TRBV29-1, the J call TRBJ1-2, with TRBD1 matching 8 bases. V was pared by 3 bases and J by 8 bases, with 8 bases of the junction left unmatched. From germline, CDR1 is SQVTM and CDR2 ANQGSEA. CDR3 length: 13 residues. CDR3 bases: TGCAGCGTTGACTTTCAGGGGGCTTGGGGCTACACCTTC. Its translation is CSVDFQGAWGYTF. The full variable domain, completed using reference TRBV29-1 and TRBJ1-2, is SAVISQKPSRDICQRGTSLTIQCQVDSQVTMMFWYRQQPGQSLTLIATANQGSEATYESGFVIDKFPISRPNLTFSTLTVSNMSPEDSSIYLCSVDFQGAWGYTFGSGTRLTVV.

The CDR3 bases are TGTGCCAGCAGCTTGAGGGCGGGAGGGTACTCCTACGAGCAGTACTTC. Amino acid sequence: CASSLRAGGYSYEQYF. V gene TRBV7-6 combines with J gene TRBJ2-7; 9 bases fit TRBD2. Per the germline V gene, CDR1 is SGHVS and CDR2 is FNYEAQ. The length of the CDR3 is 16 residues. The V segment lost 3 bases and the J segment 0 bases; nucleotides outside the gene matches: 6.

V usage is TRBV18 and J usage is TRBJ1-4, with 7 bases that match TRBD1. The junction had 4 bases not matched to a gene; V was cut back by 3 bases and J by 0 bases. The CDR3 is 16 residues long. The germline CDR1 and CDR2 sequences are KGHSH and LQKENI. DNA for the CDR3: TGTGCCAGCTCACCGACAGGGTCTGCAACTAATGAAAAACTGTTTTTT. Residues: CASSPTGSATNEKLFF.

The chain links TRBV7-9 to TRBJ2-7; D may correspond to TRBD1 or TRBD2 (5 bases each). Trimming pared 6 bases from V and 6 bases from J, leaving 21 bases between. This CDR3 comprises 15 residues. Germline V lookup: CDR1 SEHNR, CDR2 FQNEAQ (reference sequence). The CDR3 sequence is CASRAVGGRTSEQYF. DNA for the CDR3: TGTGCCAGCAGGGCCGTTGGGGGAAGGACGAGCGAGCAGTACTTC.

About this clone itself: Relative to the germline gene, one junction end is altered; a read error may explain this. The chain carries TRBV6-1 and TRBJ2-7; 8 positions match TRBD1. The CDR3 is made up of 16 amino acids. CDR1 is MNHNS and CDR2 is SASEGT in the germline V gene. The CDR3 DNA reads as TGTGCCATCAGTGATCACGAATTCGACAGGGGATACGAGCAGTACTTC. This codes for CAISDHEFDRGYEQYF.

DNA of the CDR3: TGCAGCGTGGCGGGACTAGCCTACGAGCAGTACTTC. Translating it yields CSVAGLAYEQYF. This sequence joins TRBV29-1 and TRBJ2-7, with TRBD2 matching over 8 bases. The J segment lost 2 bases and the V segment lost 6 bases, leaving 3 bases of the junction unmatched. Germline loops: CDR1 SQVTM, CDR2 ANQGSEA. This CDR3 region has 12 residues.

Written as DNA, the CDR3 is TGTGCCAGCAGCGGCCTAGGCGGAAATGGCTACACCTTC. Translating gives CASSGLGGNGYTF. The chain couples TRBV7-6 to TRBJ1-2, with D unclear. Trimming cost V 5 bases and J 6 bases, with 13 bases left between them. Germline V gene lookup returns CDR1 SGHVS and CDR2 FNYEAQ. The CDR3 covers 13 residues.

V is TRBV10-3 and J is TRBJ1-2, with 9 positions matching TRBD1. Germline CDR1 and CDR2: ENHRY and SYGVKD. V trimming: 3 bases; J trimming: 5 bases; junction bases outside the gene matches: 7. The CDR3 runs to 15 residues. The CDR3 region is CAISDAPTGGYGYTF. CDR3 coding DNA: TGTGCCATCAGTGACGCCCCGACAGGGGGGTATGGCTACACCTTC.

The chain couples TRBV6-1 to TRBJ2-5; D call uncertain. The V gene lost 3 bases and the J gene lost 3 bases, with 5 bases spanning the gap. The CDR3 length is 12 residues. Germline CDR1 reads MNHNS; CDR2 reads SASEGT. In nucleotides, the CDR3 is TGTGCCAGCAGTGACAAAGAAGAGACCCAGTACTTC. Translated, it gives CASSDKEETQYF.

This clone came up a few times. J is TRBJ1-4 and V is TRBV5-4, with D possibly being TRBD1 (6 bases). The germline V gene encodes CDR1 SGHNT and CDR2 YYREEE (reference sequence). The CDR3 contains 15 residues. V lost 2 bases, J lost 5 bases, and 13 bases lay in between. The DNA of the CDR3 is TGTGCCAGCAGCTTAGCAGGGGCGTCGAATGAAAAACTGTTTTTT. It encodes CASSLAGASNEKLFF. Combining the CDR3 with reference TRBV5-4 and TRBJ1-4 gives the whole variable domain ETGVTQSPTHLIKTRGQQVTLRCSSQSGHNTVSWYQQALGQGPQFIFQYYREEENGRGNFPPRFSGLQFPNYSSELNVNALELDDSALYLCASSLAGASNEKLFFGSGTQLSVL.

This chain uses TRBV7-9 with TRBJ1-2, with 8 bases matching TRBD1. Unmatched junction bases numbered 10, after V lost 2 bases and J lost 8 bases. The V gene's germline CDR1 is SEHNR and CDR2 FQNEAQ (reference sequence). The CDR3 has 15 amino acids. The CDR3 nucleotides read TGTGCCAGCAGCTTACGCGGACAGGGCGTGGAAGGCTACACCTTC. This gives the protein CASSLRGQGVEGYTF. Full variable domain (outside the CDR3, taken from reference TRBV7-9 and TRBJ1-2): DTGVSQNPRHKITKRGQNVTFRCDPISEHNRLYWYRQTLGQGPEFLTYFQNEAQLEKSRLLSDRFSAERPKGSFSTLEIQRTEQGDSAMYLCASSLRGQGVEGYTFGSGTRLTVV.

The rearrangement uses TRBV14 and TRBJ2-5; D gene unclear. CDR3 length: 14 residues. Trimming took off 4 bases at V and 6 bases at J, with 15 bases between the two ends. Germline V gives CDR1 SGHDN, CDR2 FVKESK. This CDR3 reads CASSPSGRTKTQYF. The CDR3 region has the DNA TGTGCCAGCAGCCCCTCGGGTAGAACAAAGACCCAGTACTTC.

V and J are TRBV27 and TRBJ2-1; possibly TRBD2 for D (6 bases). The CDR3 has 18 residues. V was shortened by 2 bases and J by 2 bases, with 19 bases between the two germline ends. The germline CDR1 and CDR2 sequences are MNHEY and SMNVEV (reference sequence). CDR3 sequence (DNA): TGTGCCAGCAGTTTAATTACCCCAGCGGGTTGGGCCTACAATGAGCAGTTCTTC. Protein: CASSLITPAGWAYNEQFF.

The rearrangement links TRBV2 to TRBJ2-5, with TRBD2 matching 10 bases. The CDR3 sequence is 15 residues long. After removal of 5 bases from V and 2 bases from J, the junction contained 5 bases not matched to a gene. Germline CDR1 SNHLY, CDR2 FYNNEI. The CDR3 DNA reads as TGTGCCAGCAGTTCTAGCGGGAGTATACAAGAGACCCAGTACTTC. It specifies CASSSSGSIQETQYF. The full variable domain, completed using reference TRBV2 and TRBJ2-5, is EPEVTQTPSHQVTQMGQEVILRCVPISNHLYFYWYRQILGQKVEFLVSFYNNEISEKSEIFDDQFSVERPDGSNFTLKIRSTKLEDSAMYFCASSSSGSIQETQYFGPGTRLLVL.

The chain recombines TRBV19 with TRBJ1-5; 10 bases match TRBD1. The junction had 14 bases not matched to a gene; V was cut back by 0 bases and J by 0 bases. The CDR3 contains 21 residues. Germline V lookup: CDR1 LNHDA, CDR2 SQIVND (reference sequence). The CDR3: CASSIDGPGGTGADSNQPQHF. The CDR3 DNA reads TGTGCCAGTAGTATAGATGGACCAGGAGGGACAGGGGCAGATAGCAATCAGCCCCAGCATTTT. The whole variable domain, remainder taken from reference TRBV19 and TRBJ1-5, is DGGITQSPKYLFRKEGQNVTLSCEQNLNHDAMYWYRQDPGQGLRLIYYSQIVNDFQKGDIAEGYSVSREKKESFPLTVTSAQKNPTAFYLCASSIDGPGGTGADSNQPQHFGDGTRLSIL.